What follows describes a single T cell receptor (beta chain). As handled by the study authors: Reference gene primer amplification in the assay estimated nucleated cell counts. The data were produced by immunoSEQ multiplex PCR, yet TCRdb's version contains in-frame clones alone and is incomplete. V, J and clone size are taken as reported in that table, and D and trimming were inferred from the DNA itself. The sample records about 110,000 clones, just over 85% being singletons. Germline assignment: CDR1 SGHTA and CDR2 FQGNSA. V lost 5 bases to trimming and J lost 2 bases; unmatched junction nucleotides: 8. The CDR3 has 17 residues. This sample stems from a study of blood T cell repertoires in COVID-19. Study at large: In each case, the material was cDNA or gDNA derived from T cells, B-cell-depleted T cells, or PBMCs.

Source material: peripheral blood. This sequence joins TRBV7-2 and TRBJ2-6, with 8 bases that match TRBD2. This receptor was identified in a human donor in a cohort sampled during active COVID-19. CDR3 region: CASSQWAAGAGANVLTF. CDR3 in DNA: TGTGCCAGCAGCCAATGGGCAGCGGGAGCTGGGGCCAACGTCCTGACTTTC.